This is a list of T cell receptor beta chains from one sample in a study of CD8+ T cells in alopecia areata. The data were produced by immunoSEQ multiplex PCR, yet TCRdb's version contains in-frame clones alone and is incomplete. The sample includes about 160,000 clones, more than 45% seen only once; the top ten take about 6.4%. Specimen: CD4+ T cells sorted from blood. The receptors here all came from a human donor with alopecia areata. Each CDR3 is given with its conserved first and last residue. Only some rows state a clone size, as once, few, many or a class for expanded clones.

CSVSHGQGSTF,few,TRBV29-1,11
CASRGVGLGDGYTF,NA,TRBV25-1,14
CAWSVSDRNTEAFF,NA,TRBV30,14
CASSFSTSGSTDTQYF,NA,TRBV5-1,16
CASSQGFGRGEGFGIQYF,NA,TRBV4-1,18
CASSVEVGGDTQYF,few,TRBV9,14
CSAYVRPPEGEQFF,NA,TRBV29-1,14
CASRAGTGVRGYTF,NA,TRBV27,14
CASSLEGWNTEAFF,NA,TRBV27,14
CASRGQGAAFF,NA,TRBV4-1,11
CASSQRTGQETQYF,NA,TRBV4-1,14
CASSQSPSGDYIRTNQPQHF,once,TRBV23-1,20
CATRTGGAYGYTF,NA,TRBV5-1,13
CASSQGTGELFF,NA,TRBV18,12
CSVDGDALGNTEAFF,few,TRBV29-1,15
CASSQYTDTQYF,NA,TRBV27,12
CASGRESGAQYF,NA,TRBV12-5,12
CASQEPGVGELFF,few,TRBV28,13
CASSFIPSGAFHSYEQYF,NA,TRBV28,18
CASKGENTIYF,few,TRBV5-1,11